One and the same sample provided the 13 T cell receptor beta chains below, sequenced in a study of OX40 agonist ivuxolimab in advanced cancers. Some clones are missing from TCRdb's copy, which holds only in-frame ones; the method was immunoSEQ multiplex PCR. Of tens of thousands of clones in the sample, approximately 83% were seen once. This sample comprised CD4+ or CD8+ T cells sorted from blood, obtained in a trial of the OX40 agonist ivuxolimab. These receptors were collected from an adult with an advanced solid tumor such as melanoma, head and neck, liver or kidney cancer.

The genes are TRBV30 and TRBJ1-2; D perhaps matches TRBD1 (6 bases). Germline V gene data show CDR1 as GTSNPN and CDR2 as SVGIG (reference sequence). CDR3 length equals 11 residues. The CDR3 spells CALGGGYGYTF. In DNA form, the CDR3 reads TGTGCTCTCGGAGGGGGCTATGGCTACACCTTC.

This rearrangement joins TRBV4-2 to TRBJ1-2; D uncertain. Trimming shortened V by 3 bases and J by 6 bases, and 11 bases separated the two germline ends. CDR1 and CDR2 from the germline V gene are LGHNA and YNFKEQ. The CDR3 extends over 13 amino acids. The CDR3 spells CASSQKEVNGYTF. CDR3 bases: TGTGCCAGCAGCCAGAAAGAGGTAAATGGCTACACCTTC.

About this clone itself: Other DNA sequences in this specimen translate into the identical CDR3. V and J are TRBV18 and TRBJ1-2, with D unclear. Germline V gene data show CDR1 as KGHSH and CDR2 as LQKENI. This CDR3 has 12 residues. V was cut by 0 bases and J by 8 bases, with 7 bases left in between. The CDR3 region has the DNA TGTGCCAGCTCACCACCTGATGTCGGCTACACCTTC. Its translation: CASSPPDVGYTF.

DNA of the CDR3: TGTGCCTGGAGTCAAGGCAACGGTCAGCCCCAGCATTTT. Translated, it gives CAWSQGNGQPQHF. The chain joins TRBV30 to TRBJ1-5; the D is unclear. V was cut by 2 bases and J by 6 bases, with 11 bases left in between. The V gene's germline CDR1 is GTSNPN and CDR2 SVGIG (reference sequence). The CDR3 length is 13 residues.

This clone turned up a few times. This rearrangement joins TRBV6-6 to TRBJ1-6, with a possible D match to TRBD1 (5 bases). In germline, CDR1 is MNHNY, CDR2 SVGAGI (reference sequence). Trimming removed 2 bases at V and 10 bases at J, with 12 bases between. CDR3 length: 14 amino acids. CDR3 region: CASSYRDGTSPLHF. The CDR3 region has the DNA TGTGCCAGCAGTTACCGGGACGGGACCTCACCCCTCCACTTT.

The rearrangement uses TRBV7-8 and TRBJ1-3, with D possibly being TRBD1 (5 bases). The V end lost 3 bases, the J end lost 8 bases, and 8 bases lay between the germline ends. Per germline, CDR1 SGHVS and CDR2 FQNEAQ. This CDR3 comprises 12 residues. The CDR3 DNA reads TGTGCCAGCAGCTTCCGGGGGGACACCATATATTTT. Translation gives CASSFRGDTIYF.

This sequence joins TRBV23-1 and TRBJ1-1, with 10 bases lining up with TRBD1. TRBV23-1 counts as an open reading frame of uncertain function. The CDR3 consists of 21 residues. V was pared by 3 bases and J by 8 bases, with 27 bases of the junction left unmatched. The CDR3, as DNA: TGCGCCAGCAGTCACCCCGACAGGGGGCGCCGGCCCACGGAGGAGATGTCCGAAGCTTTCTTT. It encodes CASSHPDRGRRPTEEMSEAFF.

V and J are TRBV13 and TRBJ2-1, with 14 bases that match TRBD2. Trimming at V came to 1 base and at J to 4 bases, leaving 6 bases not matched to a gene. The germline V gene has CDR1 PRHDT and CDR2 FYEKMQ (reference sequence). CDR3 length: 18 residues. CDR3 region: CASSLEGLAGVGYNEQFF. In DNA form, the CDR3 reads TGTGCCAGCAGCTTAGAGGGACTAGCGGGAGTGGGGTACAATGAGCAGTTCTTC.

The rearrangement links TRBV1 to TRBJ1-3. TRBV1 is tagged as a pseudogene. The CDR3 spans 15 residues. CDR3 in DNA: TGCACCAGCAGCCTTAGGTACGGGGCTCGGAACACCATATATTTT. It translates to CTSSLRYGARNTIYF.

The V gene is TRBV2, the J gene TRBJ2-7; 7 bases line up with TRBD1. The junction had 2 bases not matched to a gene; V was cut back by 0 bases and J by 3 bases. Germline CDR1 is SNHLY and CDR2 is FYNNEI. The CDR3 contains 14 residues. The CDR3 sequence: CASSEADRSYEQYF. CDR3 bases: TGTGCCAGCAGTGAAGCGGACAGGAGCTACGAGCAGTACTTC. The complete variable domain, with remaining parts taken from reference TRBV2 and TRBJ2-7, reads EPEVTQTPSHQVTQMGQEVILRCVPISNHLYFYWYRQILGQKVEFLVSFYNNEISEKSEIFDDQFSVERPDGSNFTLKIRSTKLEDSAMYFCASSEADRSYEQYFGPGTRLTVT.

The chain carries TRBV7-2 and TRBJ1-5; 12 bases are a match to TRBD1. With 6 bases clipped from V and 6 bases from J, the junction kept 3 bases outside the gene matches. CDR1 is SGHTA and CDR2 is FQGNSA in the germline V gene. This CDR3 has 14 residues. CDR3 region: CASRGTGGSQPQHF. The DNA for the CDR3 is TGTGCCAGCAGAGGGACAGGGGGCAGTCAGCCCCAGCATTTT.

J is TRBJ1-2 and V is TRBV28; 9 nucleotides line up with TRBD1. V dropped 8 bases and J dropped 6; count of bases not matched to a gene: 13. The CDR3 is made up of 15 amino acids. CDR1 and CDR2 (germline): MDHEN, SYDVKM. The CDR3 nucleotides are TGTGCCAGCGGGACAGGGTCTGAAGGGGCTAATGGCTACACCTTC. Encoded protein: CASGTGSEGANGYTF.

The rearrangement links TRBV4-1 to TRBJ1-1, with unresolved D. The ends were cut back, 4 bases at V and 1 base at J, with 13 bases in the middle. Germline loops: CDR1 MGHRA, CDR2 YSYEKL. CDR3 size: 15 residues. The CDR3 loop is CASSRQPTANTEAFF. For the CDR3, the DNA is TGCGCCAGCAGCCGCCAACCTACAGCGAACACTGAAGCTTTCTTT.